The 3 T cell receptor beta chains given below trace back to one sample, sequenced in a study of blood T cells in healthy people across ages. A second PCR of about 7 to 12 cycles used a sample-barcoded 5' primer and a J-beta primer mix. TCRdb re-called the 5' RACE reads through MiXCR, storing one row per CDR3 protein. This repertoire shows 700,000 or so distinct CDR3 sequences, about a fifth found once; its top ten account for about 22%. The source material was blood. The receptors were sampled from a man between 65 and 85 years old in good health.

This chain joins TRBV12-3 or TRBV12-4 and TRBJ1-5; unclear D gene. The V gene lost 3 bases and the J gene lost 0 bases, with 9 bases spanning the gap. The CDR3 is 15 residues long. CDR3 in DNA: TGTGCCAGCAGTTTTTCGGGGTTTAGCAATCAGCCCCAGCATTTT. Its protein is CASSFSGFSNQPQHF.

There are a few counts of this clonotype. Germline is not matched at one junction end, which may reflect a read error. The V call is TRBV5-1, the J call TRBJ2-1, with D maybe TRBD2 (6 bases). The CDR3 contains 16 residues. Germline V gene sequence: CDR1 SGHRS, CDR2 YFSETQ. The CDR3 DNA follows: TGCGCTAGCAGCTTGGTAGTTAGCGGAGCCTACAATGAGCAGTTCTTC. It is translated as CASSLVVSGAYNEQFF.

This chain links TRBV18 with TRBJ2-1; 12 bases agree with TRBD1. The germline gives CDR1 KGHSH, CDR2 LQKENI. CDR3 length: 16 residues. V shed 6 bases, J shed 7 bases, and the junction held 10 bases outside the gene matches. CDR3 nucleotide sequence: TGTGCCAGCTCGCCCACCGGGACAGGGGGCCGGAATGAGCAGTTCTTC. Its protein is CASSPTGTGGRNEQFF.